Below, 24 T cell receptor beta chains from the same sample are listed, as sequenced in a study of blood T cell repertoires in COVID-19. Assay: immunoSEQ multiplex PCR; the TCRdb copy retains only in-frame clones and omits some. Altogether fewer than 250,000 clones are present, about 90% being singletons, with the ten largest covering around 0.84%. The sample consisted of peripheral blood. All receptors derive from a man between 60 and 70 years old with COVID-19, enrolled during active disease.

This clone has a single count. The chain uses TRBV6-5 and TRBJ1-2; no clear D gene. The germline V gene has CDR1 MNHEY and CDR2 SVGAGI. V was clipped by 6 bases and J by 9 bases, with 14 bases between them. The CDR3 is 12 amino acids. CDR3 protein: CASRWVTGSYTF. The CDR3 DNA is TGTGCCAGCAGATGGGTCACGGGGAGCTACACCTTC.

This clone was found once. This chain uses TRBV5-1 with TRBJ2-2, with D maybe TRBD2 (6 bases). The CDR3 has 16 amino acids. Germline V gives CDR1 SGHRS, CDR2 YFSETQ. The germline V and J ends were trimmed by 4 bases and 9 bases, with 22 bases remaining between them. Written as DNA, the CDR3 is TGCGCCAGCAGCCCTTACCCGACTAGTTTGTTTTGGGAGCTGTTTTTT. This gives the protein CASSPYPTSLFWELFF.

This clone has a single count. This chain links TRBV27 with TRBJ2-7, with 9 bases lining up with TRBD1. V shed 6 bases, J shed 9 bases, and the junction held 9 bases outside the gene matches. This CDR3 comprises 13 residues. Germline assignment: CDR1 MNHEY and CDR2 SMNVEV (reference sequence). The CDR3 DNA is TGTGCCAGCAGGGGGGGACAGGGAAGTGTGCAGTACTTC. This codes for CASRGGQGSVQYF.

This chain uses TRBV19 with TRBJ1-6; 10 nucleotides line up with TRBD1. From germline, CDR1 is LNHDA and CDR2 SQIVND (reference sequence). J was trimmed by 6 bases and V by 3 bases; bases with no gene match: 5. The CDR3 extends over 16 amino acids. The DNA for the CDR3 is TGTGCCAGTAGTATGGGGACAGGGGTACTTAATTCACCCCTCCACTTT. This encodes CASSMGTGVLNSPLHF.

This rearrangement joins TRBV9 to TRBJ2-1, with D maybe TRBD2 (6 bases). Germline V CDR1 and CDR2: SGDLS, YYNGEE. V was clipped by 4 bases and J by 4 bases, with 18 bases between them. The CDR3 totals 16 residues. The CDR3 DNA reads as TGTGCCAGCAGCCCCCCAGGCGGGGTCCTATACAATGAGCAGTTCTTC. Protein: CASSPPGGVLYNEQFF.

The rearrangement links TRBV14 to TRBJ1-2; TRBD1 agrees at 12 bases. Looked up from germline, CDR1 is SGHDN and CDR2 is FVKESK. The junction had 7 bases not matched to a gene; V was cut back by 4 bases and J by 4 bases. The CDR3 loop spans 16 amino acids. In DNA form, the CDR3 reads TGTGCCAGCAGCCCCCCGGGACAGGGGGCTATCTATGGCTACACCTTC. It is translated as CASSPPGQGAIYGYTF.

The chain employs TRBV7-3 and TRBJ2-1; 7 nucleotides line up with TRBD1. The germline gives CDR1 SGHTA, CDR2 FQGTGA. V lost 0 bases, J lost 2 bases, and 4 bases stayed unmatched. The CDR3 loop spans 16 amino acids. As DNA, the CDR3 is TGTGCCAGCAGCTTAACGGCAGGGGGAGCCTACAATGAGCAGTTCTTC. Residues: CASSLTAGGAYNEQFF.

The chain carries TRBV5-4 and TRBJ2-7; D might be TRBD1 (6 bases). Germline V lookup: CDR1 SGHNT, CDR2 YYREEE (reference sequence). The CDR3 sequence is 14 residues long. Trimming removed 3 bases at V and 2 bases at J, with 12 bases between. CDR3 nucleotide sequence: TGTGCCAGCAGCTGGGGGACAAGGCCCTACGAGCAGTACTTC. Protein sequence: CASSWGTRPYEQYF.

The rearrangement uses TRBV2 and TRBJ1-6, with TRBD1 matching over 8 bases. Looked up from germline, CDR1 is SNHLY and CDR2 is FYNNEI. V lost 2 bases and J lost 7; bases outside the gene matches: 4. The CDR3 extends over 15 amino acids. The CDR3 is CASSEQGAGNSPLHF. CDR3 DNA sequence: TGTGCCAGCAGTGAACAGGGGGCTGGGAATTCACCCCTCCACTTT.

The chain carries TRBV4-2 and TRBJ1-1; 7 bases match TRBD1. Trimming cost V 1 base and J 7 bases; bases outside gene matches: 9. Per the germline V gene, CDR1 is LGHNA and CDR2 is YNFKEQ. The CDR3 is made up of 15 amino acids. In DNA, the CDR3 is TGTGCCAGCAGCCAAGGTTCAGGGGGTAATAGTGAAGCTTTCTTT. As protein: CASSQGSGGNSEAFF.

This sequence joins TRBV7-9 and TRBJ1-5; no clear D gene. Germline V CDR1 and CDR2: SEHNR, FQNEAQ (reference sequence). This CDR3 is 14 amino acids long. The V and J ends lost 1 base and 5 bases respectively, with 9 bases between them. The CDR3 loop reads CASSLGGFDQPQHF. CDR3 bases: TGTGCCAGCAGCTTAGGCGGTTTTGATCAGCCCCAGCATTTT.

The chain employs TRBV19 and TRBJ2-5, with TRBD2 identical over 13 bases. Losses at the gene ends were 4 bases for V and 5 bases for J; bases not matched to a gene: 7. The CDR3 sequence is 16 residues long. Germline V CDR1 and CDR2: LNHDA, SQIVND (reference sequence). CDR3 protein: CASSKQGLAGRETQYF. DNA for the CDR3: TGTGCCAGTAGTAAACAGGGACTAGCGGGACGGGAGACCCAGTACTTC.

The chain is built from TRBV28 and TRBJ2-2, with 9 bases aligning to TRBD1. Germline V lookup: CDR1 MDHEN, CDR2 SYDVKM. This CDR3 region has 15 residues. Germline trimming cut 7 bases from V and 4 bases from J; bases unmatched to any gene: 7. The chain's CDR3 is CASTQQGARTGELFF. CDR3 in DNA: TGTGCCAGCACTCAACAGGGGGCGCGCACCGGGGAGCTGTTTTTT.

The chain recombines TRBV6-5 with TRBJ1-1; no clear D gene. Trimming pared 0 bases from V and 4 bases from J, leaving 12 bases between. Per the germline V gene, CDR1 is MNHEY and CDR2 is SVGAGI. The length of the CDR3 is 15 residues. The CDR3 spells CASSYSRGSLTEAFF. CDR3 DNA: TGTGCCAGCAGTTACTCCCGGGGTTCTCTCACTGAAGCTTTCTTT.

This clone was counted a few times. The chain joins TRBV12-3 or TRBV12-4 to TRBJ1-1; no firm D call. The length of the CDR3 is 13 residues. V lost 8 bases, J lost 1 base, and 11 bases lay in between. The CDR3: CASGREGNTEAFF. The CDR3 DNA reads TGTGCCAGCGGGAGGGAAGGGAACACTGAAGCTTTCTTT.

The rearrangement joins TRBV7-2 to TRBJ2-3; 7 positions agree with TRBD2. From germline, CDR1 is SGHTA and CDR2 FQGNSA. With V trimmed by 5 bases and J by 7 bases, 9 bases remained unmatched. The CDR3 extends over 14 amino acids. CDR3 sequence (DNA): TGTGCCAGCAGCCCTCGGACTAGTTCAAATACGCAGTATTTT. Its protein is CASSPRTSSNTQYF. Combining the CDR3 with reference TRBV7-2 and TRBJ2-3 gives the whole variable domain GAGVSQSPSNKVTEKGKDVELRCDPISGHTALYWYRQSLGQGLEFLIYFQGNSAPDKSGLPSDRFSAERTGGSVSTLTIQRTQQEDSAVYLCASSPRTSSNTQYFGPGTRLTVL.

This sequence joins TRBV30 and TRBJ2-7; unclear D gene. V shed 2 bases and J shed 4 bases, with 9 bases lying between them. Germline CDR1 reads GTSNPN; CDR2 reads SVGIG (reference sequence). The CDR3 length is 12 residues. The CDR3 here is CAWSFLPYEQYF. CDR3 bases: TGTGCCTGGAGTTTCCTCCCGTACGAGCAGTACTTC.

The genes are TRBV6-5 and TRBJ1-1; TRBD1 is a possible D gene (6 bases). Germline loops: CDR1 MNHEY, CDR2 SVGAGI. The CDR3 spans 14 residues. Trimming took 10 bases from V and 1 from J, leaving 16 bases between them. This CDR3 reads CAISDSLGNTEAFF. In nucleotides, the CDR3 is TGTGCCATTTCGGACAGCCTGGGGAACACTGAAGCTTTCTTT.

This chain joins TRBV18 and TRBJ2-5, with 9 nucleotides matching TRBD2. The CDR3 is made up of 16 amino acids. CDR1 and CDR2 from the germline V gene are KGHSH and LQKENI. V shed 3 bases and J 5 bases; nucleotides not matched to a gene: 10. DNA for the CDR3: TGTGCCAGCTCACCGGCGGTAGCGGGAGTTTCCGAGACCCAGTACTTC. It codes for CASSPAVAGVSETQYF.

V and J are TRBV18 and TRBJ2-7, with TRBD2 identical over 13 bases. Germline values: CDR1 KGHSH, CDR2 LQKENI. There are 15 residues in the CDR3. V gave up 4 bases and J gave up 4 bases; unmatched junction bases: 4. CDR3 in amino acids: CASSLRTSGGYEQYF. CDR3 sequence (DNA): TGTGCCAGCTCACTTCGGACTAGCGGGGGATACGAGCAGTACTTC.

Here the CDR3 DNA reads TGTGCCAGCAGATGGATAGCGACTAGCGGGGGCGAGCAGTACTTC. Translation gives CASRWIATSGGEQYF. V and J are TRBV7-2 and TRBJ2-7, with TRBD2 identical over 12 bases. The ends lost 6 bases at V and 6 bases at J; junction bases unmatched: 9. The CDR3 has 15 amino acids. CDR1 SGHTA and CDR2 FQGNSA come from the germline V gene.

The chain recombines TRBV18 with TRBJ2-7; 7 bases fit TRBD1. V gave up 2 bases and J gave up 0 bases; unmatched junction bases: 4. CDR3 length equals 15 residues. Germline CDR1 and CDR2: KGHSH and LQKENI. The CDR3 reads CASSPSGTVSYEQYF. Written as DNA, the CDR3 is TGTGCCAGCTCACCATCCGGGACAGTCTCCTACGAGCAGTACTTC.

The chain has TRBV29-1 and TRBJ2-7; 8 positions agree with TRBD1. V dropped 5 bases and J dropped 6; count of bases not matched to a gene: 3. The CDR3 contains 11 residues. The V gene's germline CDR1 is SQVTM and CDR2 ANQGSEA. CDR3 sequence reads: CSVTTGGEQYF. CDR3 DNA: TGCAGCGTTACCACAGGGGGCGAGCAGTACTTC.

The chain uses TRBV7-9 and TRBJ1-4; D remains unclear. Germline V lookup: CDR1 SEHNR, CDR2 FQNEAQ (reference sequence). The CDR3 covers 12 residues. With 1 base removed from V and 8 bases from J, the gap between germline ends came to 5 bases. The CDR3 reads CASSLDEEKLFF. In nucleotides, the CDR3 is TGTGCCAGCAGCTTAGATGAGGAAAAACTGTTTTTT.